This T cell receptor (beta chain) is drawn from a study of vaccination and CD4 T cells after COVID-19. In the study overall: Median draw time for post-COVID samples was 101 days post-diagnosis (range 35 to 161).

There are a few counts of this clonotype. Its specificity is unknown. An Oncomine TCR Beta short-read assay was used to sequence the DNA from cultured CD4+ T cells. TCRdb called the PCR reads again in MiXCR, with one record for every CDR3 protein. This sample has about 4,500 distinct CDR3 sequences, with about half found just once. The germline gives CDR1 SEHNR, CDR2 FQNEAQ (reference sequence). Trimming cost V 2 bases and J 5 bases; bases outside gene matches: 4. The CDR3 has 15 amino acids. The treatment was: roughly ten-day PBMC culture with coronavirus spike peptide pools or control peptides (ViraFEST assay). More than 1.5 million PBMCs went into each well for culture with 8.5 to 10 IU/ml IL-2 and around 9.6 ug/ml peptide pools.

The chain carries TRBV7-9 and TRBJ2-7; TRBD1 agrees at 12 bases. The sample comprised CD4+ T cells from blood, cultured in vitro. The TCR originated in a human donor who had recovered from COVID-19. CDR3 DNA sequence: TGTGCCAGCAGCTTATGGGACAGGGGGCACGACGAGCAGTACTTC. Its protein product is CASSLWDRGHDEQYF.